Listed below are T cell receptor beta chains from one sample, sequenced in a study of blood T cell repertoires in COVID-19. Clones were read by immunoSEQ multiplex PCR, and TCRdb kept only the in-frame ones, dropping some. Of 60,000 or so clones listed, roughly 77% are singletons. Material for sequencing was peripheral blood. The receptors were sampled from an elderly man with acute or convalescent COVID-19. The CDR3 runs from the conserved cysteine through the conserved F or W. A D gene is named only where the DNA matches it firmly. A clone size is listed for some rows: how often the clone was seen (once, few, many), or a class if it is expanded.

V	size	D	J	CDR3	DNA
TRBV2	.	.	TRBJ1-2	CANSELRAGDGYTF	TGTGCCAACAGTGAATTGAGGGCCGGCGATGGCTACACCTTC
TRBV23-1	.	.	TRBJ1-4	CASSQSGQLKCPKLFF	TGCGCCAGCAGTCAATCCGGACAGCTAAAATGCCCGAAACTGTTTTTT
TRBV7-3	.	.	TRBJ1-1	CASSRREGTEAFF	TGTGCCAGCAGCCGGCGTGAGGGCACTGAAGCTTTCTTT
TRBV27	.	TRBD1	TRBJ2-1	CASNDRGRYNEQFF	TGTGCCAGCAACGACAGGGGGCGTTACAATGAGCAGTTCTTC
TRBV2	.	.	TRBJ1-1	CASKGAGYTEAFF	TGTGCCAGCAAGGGCGCAGGGTACACTGAAGCTTTCTTT
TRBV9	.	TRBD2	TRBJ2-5	CASSVGDSGGQETQYF	TGTGCCAGCAGCGTAGGGGATAGCGGGGGGCAAGAGACCCAGTACTTC
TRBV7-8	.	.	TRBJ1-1	CASSLSLSTEAFF	TGTGCCAGCAGCTTATCCCTATCCACTGAAGCTTTCTTT
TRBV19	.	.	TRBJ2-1	CASSIRGGAYNEQFF	TGTGCCAGTAGTATAAGGGGGGGCGCCTACAATGAGCAGTTCTTC
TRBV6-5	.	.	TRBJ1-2	CASMDPDRINYGYTF	TGTGCCAGCATGGACCCGGACAGAATAAACTATGGCTACACCTTC
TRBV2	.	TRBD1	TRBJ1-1	CASRTGQGNTEAFF	TGTGCCAGCAGAACGGGACAGGGGAACACTGAAGCTTTCTTT
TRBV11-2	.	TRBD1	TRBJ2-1	CASRGSGTGPLSSYNEQFF	TGTGCCAGCAGGGGGTCCGGGACAGGTCCTTTAAGCTCCTACAATGAGCAGTTCTTC
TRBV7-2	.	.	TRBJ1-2	CASSSQEGVNYGYTF	TGTGCCAGCAGCTCCCAAGAAGGGGTTAACTATGGCTACACCTTC
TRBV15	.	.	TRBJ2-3	CATSRDLENADTQYF	TGTGCCACCAGCAGAGATCTGGAGAATGCAGATACGCAGTATTTT
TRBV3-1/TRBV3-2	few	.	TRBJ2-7	CASRAGAADEQYF	TGTGCCAGCAGGGCAGGGGCCGCAGACGAGCAGTACTTC
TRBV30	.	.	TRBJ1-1	CAWGTGPGTEAFF	TGTGCCTGGGGAACAGGGCCCGGCACTGAAGCTTTCTTT
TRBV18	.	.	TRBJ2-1	CASSPAGTYNEQFF	TGTGCCAGCTCACCGGCGGGGACCTACAATGAGCAGTTCTTC
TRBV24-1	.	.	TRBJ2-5	CATSASPGQGQETQYF	TGTGCCACCAGTGCCTCTCCCGGGCAGGGGCAAGAGACCCAGTACTTC
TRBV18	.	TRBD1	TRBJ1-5	CASSRTTGNQPQHF	TGTGCCAGCTCACGGACGACAGGGAATCAGCCCCAGCATTTT
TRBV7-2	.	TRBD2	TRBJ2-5	CASSSGGRETQYF	TGTGCCAGCAGTTCGGGGGGGCGAGAGACCCAGTACTTC
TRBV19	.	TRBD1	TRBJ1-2	CASSPRQGRGYGYTF	TGTGCCAGTAGCCCCCGACAGGGAAGGGGTTATGGCTACACCTTC
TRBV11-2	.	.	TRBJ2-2	CASSPQTNTGELFF	TGTGCCAGCAGCCCCCAGACAAACACCGGGGAGCTGTTTTTT
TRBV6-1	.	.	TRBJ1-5	CASSEKITSQGNQPQHF	TGTGCCAGCAGTGAAAAGATCACTTCCCAGGGCAATCAGCCCCAGCATTTT
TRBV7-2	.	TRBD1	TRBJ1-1	CASSLETGSTEAFF	TGTGCCAGCAGCTTAGAGACAGGGAGCACTGAAGCTTTCTTT
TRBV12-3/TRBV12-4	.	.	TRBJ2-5	CASSFVQGETQYF	TGTGCCAGCAGTTTCGTGCAGGGAGAGACCCAGTACTTC
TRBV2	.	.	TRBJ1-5	CASRYEYQPQHF	TGTGCCAGCAGATACGAGTATCAGCCCCAGCATTTT
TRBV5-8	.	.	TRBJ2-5	CASSSHKGLTETQYF	TGTGCCAGCAGCTCCCACAAGGGGCTGACGGAGACCCAGTACTTC
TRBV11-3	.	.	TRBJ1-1	CASSNPPGTEAFF	TGTGCCAGCAGTAACCCTCCAGGGACTGAAGCTTTCTTT
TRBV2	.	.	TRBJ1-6	CASIREINSPLHF	TGTGCCAGCATCAGGGAAATTAATTCACCCCTCCACTTT
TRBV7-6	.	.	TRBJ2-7	CASSLAQQYEQYF	TGTGCCAGCAGCTTAGCGCAACAGTACGAGCAGTACTTC
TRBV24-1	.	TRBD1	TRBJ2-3	CATTLRDSRGDTQYF	TGTGCCACCACCCTCCGGGACAGCCGGGGTGATACGCAGTATTTT
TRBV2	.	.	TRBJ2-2	CASIFGGTGELFF	TGTGCCAGCATCTTCGGGGGCACCGGGGAGCTGTTTTTT
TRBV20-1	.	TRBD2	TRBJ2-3	CSASGSRGATDTQYF	TGCAGTGCTAGTGGGTCGCGGGGGGCGACAGATACGCAGTATTTT
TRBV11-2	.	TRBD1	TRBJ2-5	CASSAGQGETQYF	TGTGCCAGCAGCGCGGGACAGGGAGAGACCCAGTACTTC